These 2 T cell receptor beta chains were all obtained from the same sample, sequenced in a study of shared clonotypes between healthy human individuals. Clones were read by immunoSEQ multiplex PCR, and TCRdb kept only the in-frame ones, dropping some. The repertoire consists of 2 million to 2.5 million clones, with 95% occurring once and the leading ten covering 0.1% to 0.15%. Material: naive CD4+ T cells sorted from blood. Subset defined: CD45RA+ positively selected. The receptors originated from a man between 18 and 35 years old in good health.

The V gene is TRBV10-3, the J gene TRBJ1-3; the D is unclear. The CDR3 runs to 13 residues. V was cut by 4 bases and J by 1 base, with 5 bases left in between. Germline CDR1 ENHRY, CDR2 SYGVKD. The CDR3: CAISAQSGNTIYF. DNA of the CDR3: TGTGCCATCAGTGCTCAATCTGGAAACACCATATATTTT.

With respect to this clone: Other DNA variants within this sample encode the same CDR3. The chain is built from TRBV18 and TRBJ1-3; the D gene is possibly TRBD1 (5 bases). The germline V gene has CDR1 KGHSH and CDR2 LQKENI. The germline V and J ends were trimmed by 3 bases and 2 bases, with 5 bases remaining between them. The CDR3 consists of 13 residues. The CDR3 bases are TGTGCCAGCTCACCGACAGCTGGAAACACCATATATTTT. Translating gives CASSPTAGNTIYF. The full variable domain, rest sourced from reference TRBV18 and TRBJ1-3, is NAGVMQNPRHLVRRRGQEARLRCSPMKGHSHVYWYRQLPEEGLKFMVYLQKENIIDESGMPKERFSAEFPKEGPSILRIQQVVRGDSAAYFCASSPTAGNTIYFGEGSWLTVV.